The rows below give T cell receptor beta chains drawn from one sample of a study of T cell responses to AZD1222 COVID-19 vaccine. Using immunoSEQ multiplex PCR, the repertoire was profiled, and TCRdb retains in-frame clones only, with some absent. This sample yields 110,000 to 150,000 clones, of which about nine tenths are seen a single time; roughly 3% belongs to the top ten. The source material was peripheral blood, sampled 28 days after the second AZD1222 dose. Receptors originate from an adult who received the AZD1222 COVID-19 vaccine. Each CDR3 is given without its conserved first and last residue. D genes are given only for firm matches.

d_call cdr3_length v_call cdr3_aa
NA 11 TRBV10-2 ASSESKNTEAF
NA 15 TRBV28 ASSLSPGASESTEAF
NA 11 TRBV5-5 ASSFWGNTEAF
NA 14 TRBV7-2 ASSLGGASSYNEQF
TRBD1 14 TRBV7-3 ASSLGWTGTYNEQF
NA 10 TRBV28 ASGQTGYEQY
NA 10 TRBV3-1/TRBV3-2 ASSQTRSLAF
TRBD1 16 TRBV23-1 ASSHNGQGCANTGELF
NA 11 TRBV3-1/TRBV3-2 ASSQVSTGELF
TRBD1 12 TRBV18 ASSPGQSTYEQY
NA 12 TRBV10-3 AITERPNNSPLH
TRBD1 11 TRBV30 AWSLDRAYEQY
NA 9 TRBV6-5 ASSGGYEQY
TRBD1 12 TRBV28 ATSTGAGYYGYT
NA 10 TRBV27 ASRAESSPLH
NA 8 TRBV10-1 ASRRKTLH
NA 13 TRBV28 ASSAPTGSSYEQY
TRBD2 14 TRBV9 ASSVASGPLSGTQY
NA 13 TRBV9 ASSAPGRHNEKLF
TRBD1 12 TRBV6-5 ASSQTGQSYEQY
NA 12 TRBV18 ASTSGTLSGELF
NA 11 TRBV7-9 ASSLGLSDTQY
NA 12 TRBV7-2 ASSYSSSGNTIY
NA 15 TRBV7-9 ASSPSKGVTTYNEQF
TRBD1 12 TRBV5-1 ASSEGQVQETQY
TRBD1 11 TRBV6-6 ASREGAQETQY
TRBD1 12 TRBV29-1 SAQGQGESGELF
NA 11 TRBV27 ASSSDFENEQY
NA 13 TRBV6-5 ALSGLASNTGELF
NA 12 TRBV29-1 SVVPGRENTEAF
NA 11 TRBV27 ASSWGGADTQY
NA 11 TRBV10-1 ATQPGDTGELF
NA 14 TRBV28 ASSLPPGGVGTEAF
NA 11 TRBV15 ATSRDRRGLTH
NA 13 TRBV19 ASKRESRGSYEQY
NA 11 TRBV5-1 ASSLRGEHEQF
NA 12 TRBV7-8 ASSRGTPNTEAF
NA 13 TRBV6-5 ASSRSQGKGSPLH
NA 13 TRBV11-3 ASSRGGLPWDEQF
NA 12 TRBV5-4 ASRLDTMNTEAF
NA 11 TRBV7-6 ASSLGQTDTQY
NA 11 TRBV7-3 ASSPQANYGYT
TRBD2 14 TRBV5-1 ASSRARESHTGELF
TRBD2 14 TRBV4-1 ASSQPGLAGGKTQY
NA 10 TRBV29-1 SGKTENYGYT
NA 11 TRBV7-8 ASSPGTPYEQY
NA 11 TRBV3-1/TRBV3-2 ASSTMGGSPLH
TRBD1 12 TRBV9 ASSPGTGVYEQY
TRBD1 14 TRBV19 ASRNRGQSANYGYT
NA 12 TRBV6-1 ASSEGVVNQPQH
NA 12 TRBV5-4 ASSLGTSTGELF
TRBD2 13 TRBV28 ASSRGTSGSYEQY
NA 11 TRBV19 ASTLTGRLEAF
TRBD1 13 TRBV10-3 AIREGTEGNTEAF
TRBD2 15 TRBV11-2 ASRSFPASGSGETQY
NA 14 TRBV29-1 SVSSRGRENNYGYT
NA 13 TRBV28 ASSLSDRQNSPLH
NA 13 TRBV5-5 ASSSLGGGTYEQY
NA 13 TRBV15 ATSRDSAAGSPLH
NA 13 TRBV7-2 VSSLQSGTSYEQY